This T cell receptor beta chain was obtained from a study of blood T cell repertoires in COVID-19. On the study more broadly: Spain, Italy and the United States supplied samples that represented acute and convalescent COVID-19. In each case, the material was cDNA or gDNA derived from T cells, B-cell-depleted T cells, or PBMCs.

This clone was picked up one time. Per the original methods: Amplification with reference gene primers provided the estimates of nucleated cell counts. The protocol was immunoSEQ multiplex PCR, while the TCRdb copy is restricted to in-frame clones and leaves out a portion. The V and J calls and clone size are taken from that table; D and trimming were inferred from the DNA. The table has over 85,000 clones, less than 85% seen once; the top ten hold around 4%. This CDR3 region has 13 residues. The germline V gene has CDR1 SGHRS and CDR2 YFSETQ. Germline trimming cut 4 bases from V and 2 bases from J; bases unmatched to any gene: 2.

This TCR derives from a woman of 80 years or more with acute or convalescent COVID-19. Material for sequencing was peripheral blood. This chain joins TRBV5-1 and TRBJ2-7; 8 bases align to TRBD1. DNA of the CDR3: TGCGCCAGCAGCCCGACAGGGGCCTACGAGCAGTACTTC. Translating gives CASSPTGAYEQYF.